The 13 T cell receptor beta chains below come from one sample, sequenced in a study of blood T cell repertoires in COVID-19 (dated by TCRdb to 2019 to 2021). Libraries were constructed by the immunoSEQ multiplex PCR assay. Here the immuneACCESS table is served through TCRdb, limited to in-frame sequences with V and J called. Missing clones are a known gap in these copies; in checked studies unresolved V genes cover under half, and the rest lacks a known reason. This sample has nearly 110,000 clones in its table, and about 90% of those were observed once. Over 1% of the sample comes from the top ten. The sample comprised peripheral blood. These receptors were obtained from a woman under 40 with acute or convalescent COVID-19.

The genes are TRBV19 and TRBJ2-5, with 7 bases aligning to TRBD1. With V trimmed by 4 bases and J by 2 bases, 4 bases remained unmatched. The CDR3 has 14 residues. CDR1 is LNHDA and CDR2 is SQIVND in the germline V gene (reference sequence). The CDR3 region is CASSTPGQQETQYF. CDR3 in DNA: TGTGCCAGTAGTACACCGGGACAGCAAGAGACCCAGTACTTC.

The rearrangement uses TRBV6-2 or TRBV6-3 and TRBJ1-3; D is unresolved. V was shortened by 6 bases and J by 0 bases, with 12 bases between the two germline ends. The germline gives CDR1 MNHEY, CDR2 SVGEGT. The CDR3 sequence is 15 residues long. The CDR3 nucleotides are TGTGCCAGCAGCCACCGCAAGAGCTCTGGAAACACCATATATTTT. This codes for CASSHRKSSGNTIYF.

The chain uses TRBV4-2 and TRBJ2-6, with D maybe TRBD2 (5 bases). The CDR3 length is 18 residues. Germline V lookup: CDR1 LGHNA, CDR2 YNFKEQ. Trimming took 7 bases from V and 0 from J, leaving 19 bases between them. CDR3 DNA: TGTGCCAGCATCGGGGTACGGGCGGCCAACTCTGGGGCCAACGTCCTGACTTTC. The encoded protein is CASIGVRAANSGANVLTF.

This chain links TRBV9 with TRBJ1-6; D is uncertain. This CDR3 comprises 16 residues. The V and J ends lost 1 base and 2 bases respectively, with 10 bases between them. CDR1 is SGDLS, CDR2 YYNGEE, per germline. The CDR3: CASSVRGDPYNSPLHF. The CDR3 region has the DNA TGTGCCAGCAGCGTACGCGGGGATCCCTATAATTCACCCCTCCACTTT.

DNA for the CDR3: TGTGCCAGCAGTCGACAGTTGCACGAGCAGTACTTC. The encoded protein is CASSRQLHEQYF. The chain employs TRBV12-3 or TRBV12-4 and TRBJ2-7, with TRBD1 as a possible D gene (5 bases). This CDR3 spans 12 amino acids. Trimming took off 5 bases at V and 5 bases at J, with 10 bases between the two ends.

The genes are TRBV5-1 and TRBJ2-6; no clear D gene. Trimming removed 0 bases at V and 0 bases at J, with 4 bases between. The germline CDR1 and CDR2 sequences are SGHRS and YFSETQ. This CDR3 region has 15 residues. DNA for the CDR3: TGCGCCAGCAGCTTGGTCGGCTCTGGGGCCAACGTCCTGACTTTC. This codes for CASSLVGSGANVLTF.

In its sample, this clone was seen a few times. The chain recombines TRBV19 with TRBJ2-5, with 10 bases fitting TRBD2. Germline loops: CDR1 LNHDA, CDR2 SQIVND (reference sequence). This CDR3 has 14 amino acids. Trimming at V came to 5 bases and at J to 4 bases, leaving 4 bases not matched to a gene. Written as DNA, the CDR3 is TGTGCCAGTAGTTTTAGGACTAGCGGAGAGACCCAGTACTTC. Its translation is CASSFRTSGETQYF.

CDR3 in DNA: TGTGCCAGCACGGACTGGGGGGGTGTTGGCTACACCTTC. It translates to CASTDWGGVGYTF. This sequence joins TRBV7-2 and TRBJ1-2; D may be TRBD1 (5 bases). Germline assignment: CDR1 SGHTA and CDR2 FQGNSA. CDR3 size: 13 residues. Trimming shortened V by 7 bases and J by 7 bases, and 16 bases separated the two germline ends.

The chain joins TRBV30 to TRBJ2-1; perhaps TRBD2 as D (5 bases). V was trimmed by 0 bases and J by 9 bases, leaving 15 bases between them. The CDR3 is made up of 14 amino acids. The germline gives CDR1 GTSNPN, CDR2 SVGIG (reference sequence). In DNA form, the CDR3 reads TGTGCCTGGAGTGTACTTACTAGTACCCTTGAGCAGTTCTTC. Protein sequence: CAWSVLTSTLEQFF.

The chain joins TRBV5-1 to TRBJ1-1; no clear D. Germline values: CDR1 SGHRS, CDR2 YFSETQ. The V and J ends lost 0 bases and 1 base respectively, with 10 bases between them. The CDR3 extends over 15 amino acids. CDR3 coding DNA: TGCGCCAGCAGCTTGGCCGTCACTAAGAACACTGAAGCTTTCTTT. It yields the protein CASSLAVTKNTEAFF.

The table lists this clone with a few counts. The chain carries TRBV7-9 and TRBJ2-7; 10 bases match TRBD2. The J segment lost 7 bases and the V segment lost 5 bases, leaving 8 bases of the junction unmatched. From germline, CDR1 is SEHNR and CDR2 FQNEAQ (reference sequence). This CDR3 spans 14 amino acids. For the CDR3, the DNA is TGTGCCAGCAGCCGGACTAGCGGCGACATTGAGCAGTACTTC. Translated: CASSRTSGDIEQYF. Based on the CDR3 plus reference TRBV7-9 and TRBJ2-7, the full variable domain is DTGVSQNPRHKITKRGQNVTFRCDPISEHNRLYWYRQTLGQGPEFLTYFQNEAQLEKSRLLSDRFSAERPKGSFSTLEIQRTEQGDSAMYLCASSRTSGDIEQYFGPGTRLTVT.

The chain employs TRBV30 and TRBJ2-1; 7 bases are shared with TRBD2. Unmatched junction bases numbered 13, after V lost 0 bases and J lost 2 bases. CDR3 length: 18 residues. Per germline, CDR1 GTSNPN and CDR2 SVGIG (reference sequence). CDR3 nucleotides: TGTGCCTGGAGTGTAGTAATAGCGGGCGCCCCTACCTACAATGAGCAGTTCTTC. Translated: CAWSVVIAGAPTYNEQFF.

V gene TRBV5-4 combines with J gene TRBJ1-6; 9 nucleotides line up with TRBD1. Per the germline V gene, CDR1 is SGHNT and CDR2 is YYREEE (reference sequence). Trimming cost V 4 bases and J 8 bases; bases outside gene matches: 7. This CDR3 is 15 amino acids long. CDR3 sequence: CASSPGQGRDSPLHF. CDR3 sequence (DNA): TGTGCCAGCAGCCCCGGACAGGGGCGCGATTCACCCCTCCACTTT.